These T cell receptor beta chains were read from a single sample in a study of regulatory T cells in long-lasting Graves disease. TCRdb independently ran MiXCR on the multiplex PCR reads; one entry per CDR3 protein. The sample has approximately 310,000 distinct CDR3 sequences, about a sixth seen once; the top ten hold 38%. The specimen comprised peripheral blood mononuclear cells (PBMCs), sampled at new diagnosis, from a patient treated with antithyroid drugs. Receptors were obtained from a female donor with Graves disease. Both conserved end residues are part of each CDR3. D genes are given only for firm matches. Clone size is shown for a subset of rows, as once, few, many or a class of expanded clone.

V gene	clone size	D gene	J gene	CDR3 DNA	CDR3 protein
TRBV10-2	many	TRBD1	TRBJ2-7	TGCGCCAGCAGGGGGACAGGGGTTCCCTACGAGCAGTACTTC	CASRGTGVPYEQYF
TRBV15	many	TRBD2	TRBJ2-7	TGTGCCACCAGCAGAGATGCTCTAGCGGGAGGCGAGCAGTACTTC	CATSRDALAGGEQYF
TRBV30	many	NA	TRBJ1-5	TGTGCCTGGAGTGAGTCCGGTGGTAATCAGCCCCAGCATTTT	CAWSESGGNQPQHF
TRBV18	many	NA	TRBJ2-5	TGTGCCAGCTGTGTCCCCAGGGAGACCCAGTACTTC	CASCVPRETQYF
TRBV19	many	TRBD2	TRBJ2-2	TGTGCCAGTAGAGGACTAGCGGGAGCGGACGGGGAGCTGTTTTTT	CASRGLAGADGELFF
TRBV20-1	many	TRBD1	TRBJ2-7	TGCAGTGCCACCCTCGGACAGGGGATCAGCGAGCAGTACTTC	CSATLGQGISEQYF
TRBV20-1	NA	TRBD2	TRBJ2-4	TGCAGTGCCCTACCACTAGCGGGATTAGCCAAAAACATTCAGTACTTC	CSALPLAGLAKNIQYF
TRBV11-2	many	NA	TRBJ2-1	TGTGCCAGCAGCTACCAAGGTCAATACAATGAGCAGTTCTTC	CASSYQGQYNEQFF
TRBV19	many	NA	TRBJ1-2	TGTGCCAGTAGTCGGGGGGACTATGGCTACACCTTC	CASSRGDYGYTF
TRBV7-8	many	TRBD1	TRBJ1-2	TGTGCCAGCAGCTTAGGGACAGGGAGAGGCTACACCTTC	CASSLGTGRGYTF
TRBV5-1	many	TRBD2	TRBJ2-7	TGCGCCAGCAGCTTAGGGACTAGCGGGAGTGTCTACGAGCAGTACTTC	CASSLGTSGSVYEQYF
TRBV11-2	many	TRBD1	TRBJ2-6	TGTGCCAGCAGCCTCCGTCGACAGGGGAGGTCGTCCGGGGCCAACGTCCTGACTTTC	CASSLRRQGRSSGANVLTF
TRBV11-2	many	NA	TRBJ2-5	TGTGCCAGCAGCTTAGTGACAGGCCAGACCCAAGAGACCCAGTACTTC	CASSLVTGQTQETQYF
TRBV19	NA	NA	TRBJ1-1	TGTGCCAGTAGTCCATCCCCCGCCGTGAACACTGAAGCTTTCTTT	CASSPSPAVNTEAFF
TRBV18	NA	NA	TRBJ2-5	TGTGCCAGCTCAACCGGGATAGCGCAAGAGACCCAGTACTTC	CASSTGIAQETQYF
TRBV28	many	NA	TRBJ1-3	TGTGCCAGCAGCCCCCGGCAGTTCCTCCGGAACACCATATATTTT	CASSPRQFLRNTIYF
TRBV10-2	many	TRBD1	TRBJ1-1	TGCGCCAGCAGTATCGCCGGGGACAGGGGCGAAGCTTTCTTT	CASSIAGDRGEAFF
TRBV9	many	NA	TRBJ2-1	TGTGCCAGCAGCTTCTCAGGGGCGAACTACAATGAGCAGTTCTTC	CASSFSGANYNEQFF
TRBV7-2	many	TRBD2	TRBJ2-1	TGTGCCAGCAGCTCGCAAGCCGATACTAGCGGGTCACGGTTCAATGAGCAGTTCTTC	CASSSQADTSGSRFNEQFF
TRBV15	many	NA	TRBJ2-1	TGTGCCACCTCTTGGGGGGATGAGCAGTTCTTC	CATSWGDEQFF
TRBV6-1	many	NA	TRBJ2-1	TGTGCCAGCAGTGAAGCGTCTAGCCAGCGAGAGCAGTTCTTC	CASSEASSQREQFF
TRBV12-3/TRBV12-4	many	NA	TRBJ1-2	TGTGCCAGTAATCGCGGGGGCCTCGGCTACACCTTC	CASNRGGLGYTF
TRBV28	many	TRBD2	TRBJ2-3	TGTGCCAGCAGTTTAGGCGGGAGGTTTGCTGATACGCAGTATTTT	CASSLGGRFADTQYF